This TCR beta chain appears in the sequencing data of a study of blood T cell repertoires in COVID-19. Study-wide background: Collection of acute and convalescent COVID-19 samples took place in the United States, Italy and Spain. From T cells, B-cell-depleted T cells, or PBMCs came the material, which was cDNA or gDNA.

V lost 3 bases to trimming and J lost 3 bases; unmatched junction nucleotides: 2. CDR1 and CDR2 from the germline V gene are SGHDN and FVKESK. The CDR3 is made up of 14 amino acids. Profiled with immunoSEQ multiplex PCR; TCRdb holds only in-frame clones, not every one. The repertoire holds over 150,000 clones, with 80% to 90% as singletons. Sequenced sample: peripheral blood. The chain uses TRBV14 and TRBJ2-1; 7 bases are shared with TRBD2. This sequence was found in a human donor in a cohort sampled during active COVID-19. In DNA, the CDR3 is TGTGCCAGCAGCCATGGACTAGGCTACAATGAGCAGTTCTTC. Amino acid sequence: CASSHGLGYNEQFF.